This TCR beta chain was identified in a study of shared clonotypes between healthy human individuals. Study results and caveats: There were few donors, and this limited the genetic and exposure-history diversity represented.

Assay used: immunoSEQ multiplex PCR; TCRdb lists only in-frame clones, some missing. This table has some 500,000 clones, approximately 94% appearing once. On this clone itself: Its target is unknown.

This CDR3 contains 15 residues. V lost 0 bases, J lost 7 bases, and 3 bases stayed unmatched. Germline-derived CDR1 and CDR2 are MNHEY and SVGAGI. The chain joins TRBV6-5 to TRBJ1-5; 10 nucleotides line up with TRBD1. The sample consisted of naive CD4+ T cells sorted from blood. The subset was: CD45RA+ positively selected. The receptor's source is a woman aged 25 to 39 in good health. In DNA form, the CDR3 reads TGTGCCAGCAGTTACTCGCTGACAGGGGGCCAGCCCCAGCATTTT. This codes for CASSYSLTGGQPQHF.